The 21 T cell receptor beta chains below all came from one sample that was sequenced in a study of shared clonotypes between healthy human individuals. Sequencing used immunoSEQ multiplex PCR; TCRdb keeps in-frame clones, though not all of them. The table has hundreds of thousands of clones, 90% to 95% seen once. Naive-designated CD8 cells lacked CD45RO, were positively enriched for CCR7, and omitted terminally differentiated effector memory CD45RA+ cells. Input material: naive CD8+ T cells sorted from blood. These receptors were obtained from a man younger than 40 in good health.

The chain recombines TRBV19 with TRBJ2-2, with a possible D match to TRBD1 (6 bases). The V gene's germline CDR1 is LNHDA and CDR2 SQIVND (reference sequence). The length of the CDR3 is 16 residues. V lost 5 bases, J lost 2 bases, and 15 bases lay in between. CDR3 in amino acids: CASSGKPGHNTGELFF. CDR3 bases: TGTGCCAGTAGTGGAAAACCGGGACACAACACCGGGGAGCTGTTTTTT.

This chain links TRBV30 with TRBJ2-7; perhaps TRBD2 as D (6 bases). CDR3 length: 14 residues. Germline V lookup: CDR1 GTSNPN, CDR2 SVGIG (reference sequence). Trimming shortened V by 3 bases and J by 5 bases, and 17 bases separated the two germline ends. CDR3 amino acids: CAWRLASGGNEQYF. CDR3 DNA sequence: TGTGCCTGGAGGTTGGCTAGTGGAGGGAACGAGCAGTACTTC.

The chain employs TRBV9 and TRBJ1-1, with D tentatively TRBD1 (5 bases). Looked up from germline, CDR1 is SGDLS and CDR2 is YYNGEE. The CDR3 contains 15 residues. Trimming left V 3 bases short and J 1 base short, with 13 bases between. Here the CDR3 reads CASSAGPGTNTEAFF. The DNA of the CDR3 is TGTGCCAGCAGCGCCGGACCAGGGACGAACACTGAAGCTTTCTTT.

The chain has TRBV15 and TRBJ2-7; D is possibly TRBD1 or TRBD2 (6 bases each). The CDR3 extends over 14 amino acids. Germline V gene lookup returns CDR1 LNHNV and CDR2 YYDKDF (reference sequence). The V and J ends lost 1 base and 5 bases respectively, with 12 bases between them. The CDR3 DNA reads TGTGCCACCAGCAGAGGACAGGAGGGGGACGAGCAGTACTTC. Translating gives CATSRGQEGDEQYF.

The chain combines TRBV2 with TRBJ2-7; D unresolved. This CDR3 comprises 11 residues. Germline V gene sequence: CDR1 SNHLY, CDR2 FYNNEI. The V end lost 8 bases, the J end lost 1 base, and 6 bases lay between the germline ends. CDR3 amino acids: CASLLSYEQYF. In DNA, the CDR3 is TGTGCCAGCCTCCTTTCCTACGAGCAGTACTTC.

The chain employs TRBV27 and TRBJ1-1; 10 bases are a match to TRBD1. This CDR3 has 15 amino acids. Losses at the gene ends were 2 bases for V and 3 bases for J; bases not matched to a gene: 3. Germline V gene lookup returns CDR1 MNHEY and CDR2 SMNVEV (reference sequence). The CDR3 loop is CASSLVGTGDTEAFF. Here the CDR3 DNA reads TGTGCCAGCAGTTTAGTCGGGACAGGGGACACTGAAGCTTTCTTT.

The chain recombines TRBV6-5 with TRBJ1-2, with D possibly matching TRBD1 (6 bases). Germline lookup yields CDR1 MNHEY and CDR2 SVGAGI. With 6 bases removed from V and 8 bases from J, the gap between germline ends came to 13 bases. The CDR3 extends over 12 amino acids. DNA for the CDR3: TGTGCCAGCAGCCAGGGGCTTTTAGGCTACACCTTC. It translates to CASSQGLLGYTF.

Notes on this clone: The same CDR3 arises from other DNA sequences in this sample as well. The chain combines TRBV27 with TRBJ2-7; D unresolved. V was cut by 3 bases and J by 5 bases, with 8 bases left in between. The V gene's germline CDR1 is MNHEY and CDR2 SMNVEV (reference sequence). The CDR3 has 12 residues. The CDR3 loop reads CASSFLGDEQYF. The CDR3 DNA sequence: TGTGCCAGCAGTTTCCTGGGCGACGAGCAGTACTTC.

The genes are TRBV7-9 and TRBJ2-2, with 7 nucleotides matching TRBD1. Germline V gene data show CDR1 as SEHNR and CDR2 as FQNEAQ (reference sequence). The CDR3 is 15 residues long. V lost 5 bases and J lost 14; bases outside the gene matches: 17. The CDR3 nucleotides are TGTGCCAGCAGCGCTAGGACAGGAGAAAACGGAATACTGTTTTTT. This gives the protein CASSARTGENGILFF.

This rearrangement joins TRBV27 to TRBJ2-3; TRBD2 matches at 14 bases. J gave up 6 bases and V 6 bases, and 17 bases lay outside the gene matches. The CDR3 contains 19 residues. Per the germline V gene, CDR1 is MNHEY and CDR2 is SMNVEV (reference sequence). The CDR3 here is CASSLRIPGLAGAWDTQYF. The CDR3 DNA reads TGTGCCAGCAGCCTCAGGATCCCGGGACTAGCGGGAGCGTGGGATACGCAGTATTTT.

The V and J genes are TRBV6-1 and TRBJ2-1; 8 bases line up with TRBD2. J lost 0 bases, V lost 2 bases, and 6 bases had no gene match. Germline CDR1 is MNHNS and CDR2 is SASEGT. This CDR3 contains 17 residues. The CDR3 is CASSEISSGSSYNEQFF. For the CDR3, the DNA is TGTGCCAGCAGTGAAATATCCAGCGGGAGCTCCTACAATGAGCAGTTCTTC.

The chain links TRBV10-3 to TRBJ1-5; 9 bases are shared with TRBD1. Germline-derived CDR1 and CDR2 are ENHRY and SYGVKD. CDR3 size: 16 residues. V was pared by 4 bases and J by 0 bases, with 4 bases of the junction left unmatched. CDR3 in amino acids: CAISGGQGISNQPQHF. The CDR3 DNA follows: TGTGCCATCAGTGGGGGACAGGGAATTAGCAATCAGCCCCAGCATTTT.

CDR3 amino acids: CASSFTGTEYEQYF. The DNA of the CDR3 is TGCGCCAGCAGCTTTACCGGGACAGAGTACGAGCAGTACTTC. The chain employs TRBV5-1 and TRBJ2-7, with 7 bases matching TRBD1. V was pared by 2 bases and J by 4 bases, with 6 bases of the junction left unmatched. Germline V gene sequence: CDR1 SGHRS, CDR2 YFSETQ. This CDR3 has 14 amino acids.

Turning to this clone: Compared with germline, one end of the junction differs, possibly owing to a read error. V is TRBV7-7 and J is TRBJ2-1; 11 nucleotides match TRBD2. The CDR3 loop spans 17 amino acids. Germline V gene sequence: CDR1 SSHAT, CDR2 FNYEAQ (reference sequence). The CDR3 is CASSLAPTSGSGNEQFF. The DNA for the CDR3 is TGTGCTAGCAGCTTAGCCCCCACTAGCGGGAGTGGCAATGAGCAGTTCTTC.

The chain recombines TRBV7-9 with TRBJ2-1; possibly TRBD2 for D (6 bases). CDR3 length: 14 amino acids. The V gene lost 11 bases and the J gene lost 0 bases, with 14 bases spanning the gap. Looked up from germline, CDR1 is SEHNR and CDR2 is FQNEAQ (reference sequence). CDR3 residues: CAGAGGNSYNEQFF. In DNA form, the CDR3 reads TGTGCCGGAGCAGGCGGGAACTCCTACAATGAGCAGTTCTTC.

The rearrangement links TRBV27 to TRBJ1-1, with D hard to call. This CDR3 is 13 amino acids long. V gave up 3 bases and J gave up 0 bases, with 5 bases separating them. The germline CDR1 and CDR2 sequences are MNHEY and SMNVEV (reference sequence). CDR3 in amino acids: CASSLVVNTEAFF. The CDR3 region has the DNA TGTGCCAGCAGTTTGGTTGTGAACACTGAAGCTTTCTTT.

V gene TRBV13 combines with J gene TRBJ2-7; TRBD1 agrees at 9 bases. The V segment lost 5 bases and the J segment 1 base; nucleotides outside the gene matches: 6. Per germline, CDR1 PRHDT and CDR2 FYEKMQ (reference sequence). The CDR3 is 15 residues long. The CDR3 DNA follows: TGTGCCAGCAGCAGGGACAGGGATGGATCCTACGAGCAGTACTTC. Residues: CASSRDRDGSYEQYF.

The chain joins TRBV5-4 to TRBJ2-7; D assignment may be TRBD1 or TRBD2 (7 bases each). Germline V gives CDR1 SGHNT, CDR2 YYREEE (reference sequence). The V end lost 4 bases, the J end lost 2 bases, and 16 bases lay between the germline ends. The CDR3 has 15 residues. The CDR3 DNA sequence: TGTGCCAGCAGCCTGGGGAGGGGGCCAGCCTACGAGCAGTACTTC. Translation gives CASSLGRGPAYEQYF.

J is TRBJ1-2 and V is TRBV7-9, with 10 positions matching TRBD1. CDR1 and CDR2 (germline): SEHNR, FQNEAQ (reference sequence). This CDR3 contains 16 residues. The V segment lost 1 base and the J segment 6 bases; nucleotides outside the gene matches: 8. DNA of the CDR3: TGTGCCAGCAGCTTAGGACAGGGGGCCATGGCTAATGGCTACACCTTC. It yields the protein CASSLGQGAMANGYTF.

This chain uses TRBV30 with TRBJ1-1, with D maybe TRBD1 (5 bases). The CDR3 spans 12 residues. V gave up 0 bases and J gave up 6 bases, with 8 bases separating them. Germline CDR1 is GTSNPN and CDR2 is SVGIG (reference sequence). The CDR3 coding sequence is TGTGCCTGGAGTGTAATCAGGGCTGAAGCTTTCTTT. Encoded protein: CAWSVIRAEAFF.

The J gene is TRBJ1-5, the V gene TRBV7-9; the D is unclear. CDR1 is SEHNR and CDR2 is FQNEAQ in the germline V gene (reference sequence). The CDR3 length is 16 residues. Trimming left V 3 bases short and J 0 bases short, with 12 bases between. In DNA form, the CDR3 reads TGTGCCAGCAGCTTGGCCGACGGCTATAGCAATCAGCCCCAGCATTTT. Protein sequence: CASSLADGYSNQPQHF. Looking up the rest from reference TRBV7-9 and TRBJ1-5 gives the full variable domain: DTGVSQNPRHKITKRGQNVTFRCDPISEHNRLYWYRQTLGQGPEFLTYFQNEAQLEKSRLLSDRFSAERPKGSFSTLEIQRTEQGDSAMYLCASSLADGYSNQPQHFGDGTRLSIL.